The 21 T cell receptor beta chains presented below share a single source sample, sequenced in a study of regulatory T cells in long-lasting Graves disease (dated by TCRdb to 2020 to 2023). Libraries were built with multiplex PCR. The data were produced on an Illumina HiSeq 4000. CDR3 regions were amplified by Arm-PCR with iRepertoire HTBI primers to construct TCR beta libraries. In-frame beta chains were kept once TCRdb had trimmed the public reads at Q25 with fastp and called clones with MiXCR. Identical CDR3 proteins give one entry, which carries the most common genes and DNA. Here the sample has 200,000 to 250,000 distinct CDR3 sequences; around 21% occur a single time. About 15% of the sample belongs to the ten largest clones. The sample's time point label, in plain terms: newly diagnosed GD, antithyroid drugs for less than 3 months. RNA was extracted from PBMCs in TRIzol for both TCR sequencing and RNA sequencing.

The sequencing used peripheral blood mononuclear cells (PBMCs), collected at new diagnosis, from a patient treated with antithyroid drugs. All receptors come from a female donor with Graves disease.

As regards this clonotype: A far larger clone is just one base off, so this is likely a read error. Since no conserved phenylalanine or tryptophan closes the CDR3, a read error is the likely cause. V usage is TRBV7-2 and J usage is TRBJ1-1; no reliable D call. The CDR3 is 11 amino acids. Per the germline V gene, CDR1 is SGHTA and CDR2 is FQGNSA. The ends were cut back, 5 bases at V and 3 bases at J, with 4 bases in the middle. The CDR3: CASSTDTEAFS. The CDR3 DNA sequence: TGTGCCAGCAGCACAGACACTGAAGCTTTCTCT.

This clonotype was seen repeatedly, ten times or more. The chain carries TRBV2 and TRBJ2-5, with D possibly being TRBD2 (6 bases). CDR1 SNHLY and CDR2 FYNNEI come from the germline V gene. The CDR3 covers 14 residues. Trimming pared 7 bases from V and 6 bases from J, leaving 18 bases between. The CDR3 sequence is CASTTAGTGQTQYF. Written as DNA, the CDR3 is TGTGCCAGCACCACAGCCGGGACTGGGCAGACCCAGTACTTC.

At least ten counts were recorded for this clonotype. The chain carries TRBV28 and TRBJ2-7; 7 bases map to TRBD1. This CDR3 spans 14 amino acids. The germline gives CDR1 MDHEN, CDR2 SYDVKM. After removal of 2 bases from V and 3 bases from J, the junction contained 4 bases not matched to a gene. In nucleotides, the CDR3 is TGTGCCAGCAGTTTAAACAGGGGCCTCTACGAGCAGTACTTC. Its protein product is CASSLNRGLYEQYF.

This clonotype was found many times. One end of the junction fails to match germline, which may point to a read error. V and J are TRBV7-2 and TRBJ2-5, with 7 bases that match TRBD2. CDR1 is SGHTA, CDR2 FQGNSA, per germline. The CDR3 consists of 16 residues. CDR3 protein: CASSQDRAGVRETQYF. The CDR3 DNA reads TGCGCCAGCAGCCAAGATCGGGCGGGAGTACGGGAGACCCAGTACTTC.

The chain carries TRBV30 and TRBJ2-2; 9 bases match TRBD2. The CDR3 contains 16 residues. Germline V gene lookup returns CDR1 GTSNPN and CDR2 SVGIG (reference sequence). V lost 4 bases to trimming and J lost 5 bases; unmatched junction nucleotides: 11. Here the CDR3 reads CAWMARMREGTGELFF. The DNA of the CDR3 is TGTGCCTGGATGGCCCGCATGCGGGAGGGTACCGGGGAGCTGTTTTTT.

This clonotype came up many times. V gene TRBV2 combines with J gene TRBJ2-1; weak D call: TRBD1 (5 bases). Germline V gives CDR1 SNHLY, CDR2 FYNNEI. This CDR3 is built from 15 residues. Deletions cut 8 bases from V and 0 bases from J, with 14 bases between. The DNA for the CDR3 is TGTGCCAGCTCCGCAGGGCAGAGCTCCTACAATGAGCAGTTCTTC. Translated, it gives CASSAGQSSYNEQFF.

This clonotype was seen at least ten times. The chain joins TRBV7-9 to TRBJ1-1, with D possibly being TRBD1 (5 bases). Germline V gene lookup returns CDR1 SEHNR and CDR2 FQNEAQ (reference sequence). This CDR3 has 13 amino acids. Trimming left V 5 bases short and J 7 bases short, with 14 bases between. The CDR3 sequence: CASSARQRNEAFF. The DNA of the CDR3 is TGTGCCAGCAGCGCCCGACAGAGGAATGAAGCTTTCTTT.

This clonotype was picked up many times. The V call is TRBV4-1, the J call TRBJ2-5, with 8 bases aligning to TRBD2. The CDR3 extends over 16 amino acids. Per germline, CDR1 MGHRA and CDR2 YSYEKL. J was trimmed by 4 bases and V by 0 bases; bases with no gene match: 7. CDR3: CASSQEGSGIAETQYF. The CDR3 DNA reads as TGCGCCAGCAGCCAAGAGGGTAGCGGGATCGCAGAGACCCAGTACTTC.

This clonotype occurred a few times. A single base is all that separates this from a far larger clone, so a read error is likely. The chain links TRBV10-3 to TRBJ2-1; D perhaps matches TRBD2 (5 bases). Trimming left V 5 bases short and J 2 bases short, with 19 bases between. This CDR3 has 17 amino acids. Germline V gene lookup returns CDR1 ENHRY and CDR2 SYGVKD. The CDR3 is CAISYSGGPLTYNEQFF. The CDR3 DNA follows: TGTGCCATCAGTTATTCGGGCGGGCCCTTAACCTACAATGAGCAGTTCTTC.

This clonotype has ten or more counts. This sequence joins TRBV7-9 and TRBJ1-5; D is unresolved. With 2 bases removed from V and 3 bases from J, the gap between germline ends came to 8 bases. The germline V gene encodes CDR1 SEHNR and CDR2 FQNEAQ (reference sequence). The CDR3 length is 14 residues. The CDR3 reads CASSLPGNNQPQHF. CDR3 nucleotide sequence: TGTGCCAGCAGCTTACCGGGGAACAATCAGCCCCAGCATTTT.

In regard to this clonotype: A far larger clone is one base from this, pointing to a likely read error. The rearrangement links TRBV29-1 to TRBJ2-1; D assignment may be TRBD1 or TRBD2 (5 bases each). V lost 6 bases and J 10 bases, leaving 19 bases between the germline ends. The CDR3 sequence is 13 residues long. CDR1 SQVTM and CDR2 ANQGSEA come from the germline V gene. This chain's CDR3 is CSVGDLLGDEQFF. CDR3 in DNA: TGCAGCGTGGGGGACCTTCTGGGCGACGAGCAGTTCTTC.

This clonotype appeared many times. The chain has TRBV7-9 and TRBJ1-2; D uncertain. V was shortened by 3 bases and J by 8 bases, with 10 bases between the two germline ends. Germline V gene data show CDR1 as SEHNR and CDR2 as FQNEAQ (reference sequence). The CDR3 loop spans 12 amino acids. The chain's CDR3 is CASSFQTNGYTF. CDR3 nucleotide sequence: TGTGCCAGCAGCTTTCAAACTAACGGCTACACCTTC.

This chain uses TRBV5-6 with TRBJ2-1; 8 bases map to TRBD1. The germline CDR1 and CDR2 sequences are SGHDT and YYEEEE. V lost 5 bases, J lost 6 bases, and 16 bases stayed unmatched. This CDR3 comprises 17 residues. The CDR3 region has the DNA TGTGCCAGCAGAGAAGTGGTGACAGGGGTTAGTGGCAATGAGCAGTTCTTC. Encoded protein: CASREVVTGVSGNEQFF.

This chain connects TRBV7-2 to TRBJ1-2; 9 bases map to TRBD1. The J segment lost 4 bases and the V segment lost 5 bases, leaving 11 bases of the junction unmatched. This CDR3 comprises 16 residues. The V gene's germline CDR1 is SGHTA and CDR2 FQGNSA. The CDR3 DNA follows: TGTGCCAGCAGCCTCCTTACATTGGACAGGGGCTATGGCTACACCTTC. It encodes CASSLLTLDRGYGYTF.

In regard to this clonotype: This may be a read error, as it is one base from a much larger clone. The chain joins TRBV9 to TRBJ2-5; 10 positions match TRBD1. Germline V gives CDR1 SGDLS, CDR2 YYNGEE. The V gene end was trimmed by 0 bases and the J gene end by 4 bases; junction bases not matched to a gene: 9. The CDR3 runs 17 residues. The chain's CDR3 is CASSVDLGTGVRETQYF. The CDR3 bases are TGTGCCAGCAGCGTAGACCTCGGGACAGGGGTCAGAGAGACCCAGTACTTC.

There are many counts of this clonotype. The gene calls are TRBV20-1 and TRBJ2-7; 10 positions match TRBD2. J lost 4 bases, V lost 3 bases, and 9 bases had no gene match. The CDR3 runs 15 residues. CDR1 is DFQATT, CDR2 SNEGSKA, per germline (reference sequence). This CDR3 reads CSASEASGSPYEQYF. The CDR3 bases are TGCAGTGCTAGCGAGGCTAGCGGGAGTCCTTACGAGCAGTACTTC.

The genes are TRBV5-1 and TRBJ2-3; 11 bases are a match to TRBD2. The germline CDR1 and CDR2 sequences are SGHRS and YFSETQ. Germline trimming cut 0 bases from V and 6 bases from J; bases unmatched to any gene: 6. The CDR3 consists of 16 residues. CDR3 sequence: CASSLVAGGLSDTQYF. CDR3 DNA: TGCGCCAGCAGCTTGGTAGCGGGGGGGCTTTCGGATACGCAGTATTTT.

V is TRBV24-1 and J is TRBJ1-2, with D possibly TRBD1 on 6 matching bases. This CDR3 contains 13 residues. The germline CDR1 and CDR2 sequences are KGHDR and SFDVKD. V lost 2 bases and J 6 bases, leaving 9 bases between the germline ends. CDR3 DNA sequence: TGTGCCACCAGTGATTCTCCAGGGGATGGCTACACCTTC. The encoded protein is CATSDSPGDGYTF.

The chain joins TRBV4-3 to TRBJ2-2, with D unresolved. The CDR3 spans 14 residues. The ends were cut back, 3 bases at V and 2 bases at J, with 7 bases in the middle. Germline V gives CDR1 LGHNA, CDR2 YSLEER. This CDR3 reads CASSQYVNTGELFF. For the CDR3, the DNA is TGCGCCAGCAGCCAGTATGTTAACACCGGGGAGCTGTTTTTT.

This clonotype occurred many times. The chain combines TRBV18 with TRBJ2-1, with D perhaps matching TRBD1 (6 bases). Trimming removed 7 bases at V and 8 bases at J, with 21 bases between. The CDR3 is made up of 15 amino acids. Germline V gene lookup returns CDR1 KGHSH and CDR2 LQKENI. The CDR3 nucleotides are TGTGCCAGCTTTACGGACGGGACATACCGTGATGAGCAGTTCTTC. Amino acids: CASFTDGTYRDEQFF.

A few counts support this clonotype. J is TRBJ2-3 and V is TRBV24-1, with a possible D match to TRBD2 (6 bases). Per the germline V gene, CDR1 is KGHDR and CDR2 is SFDVKD. V was shortened by 5 bases and J by 0 bases, with 8 bases between the two germline ends. CDR3 size: 14 residues. The CDR3 reads CATSVAGSTDTQYF. CDR3 DNA sequence: TGTGCCACCAGTGTGGCGGGAAGCACAGATACGCAGTATTTT.